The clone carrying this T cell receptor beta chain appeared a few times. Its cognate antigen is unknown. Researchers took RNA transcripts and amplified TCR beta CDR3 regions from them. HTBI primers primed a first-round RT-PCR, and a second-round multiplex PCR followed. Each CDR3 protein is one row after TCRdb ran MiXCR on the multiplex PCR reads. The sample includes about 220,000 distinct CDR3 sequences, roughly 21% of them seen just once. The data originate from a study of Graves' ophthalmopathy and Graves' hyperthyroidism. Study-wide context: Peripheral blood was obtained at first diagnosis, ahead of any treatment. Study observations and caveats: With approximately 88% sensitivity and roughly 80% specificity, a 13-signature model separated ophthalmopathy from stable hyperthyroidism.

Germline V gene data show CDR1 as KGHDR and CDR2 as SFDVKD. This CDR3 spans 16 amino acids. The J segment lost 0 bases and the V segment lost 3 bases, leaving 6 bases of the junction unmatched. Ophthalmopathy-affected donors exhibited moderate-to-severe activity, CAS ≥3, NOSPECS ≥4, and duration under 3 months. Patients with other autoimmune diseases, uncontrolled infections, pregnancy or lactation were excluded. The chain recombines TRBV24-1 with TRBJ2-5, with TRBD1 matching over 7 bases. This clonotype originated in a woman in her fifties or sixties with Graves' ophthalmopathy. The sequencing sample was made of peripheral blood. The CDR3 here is CATSDGTETYQETQYF. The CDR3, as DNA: TGTGCCACCAGTGATGGGACAGAGACGTACCAAGAGACCCAGTACTTC.